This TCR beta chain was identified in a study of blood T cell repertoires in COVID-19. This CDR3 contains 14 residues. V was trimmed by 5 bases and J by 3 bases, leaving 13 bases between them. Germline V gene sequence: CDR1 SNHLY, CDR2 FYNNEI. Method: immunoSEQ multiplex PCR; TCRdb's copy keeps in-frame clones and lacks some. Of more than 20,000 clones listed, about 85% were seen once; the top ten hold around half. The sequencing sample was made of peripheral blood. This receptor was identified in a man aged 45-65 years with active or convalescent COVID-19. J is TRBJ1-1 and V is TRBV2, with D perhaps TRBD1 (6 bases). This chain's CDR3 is CASSLQGADTEAFF. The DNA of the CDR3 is TGTGCCAGCAGTCTACAGGGAGCGGACACTGAAGCTTTCTTT. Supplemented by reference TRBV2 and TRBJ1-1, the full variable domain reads EPEVTQTPSHQVTQMGQEVILRCVPISNHLYFYWYRQILGQKVEFLVSFYNNEISEKSEIFDDQFSVERPDGSNFTLKIRSTKLEDSAMYFCASSLQGADTEAFFGQGTRLTVV.